Listed here is a single TCR beta chain. The antigen is not known. This CDR3 has 15 amino acids. The germline CDR1 and CDR2 sequences are SGHTA and FQGTGA. V was shortened by 5 bases and J by 2 bases, with 13 bases between the two germline ends. This entry comes from a study of OX40 agonist ivuxolimab in advanced cancers. Overall study context: Patients in dose escalation had liver, melanoma, kidney or head and neck cancers.

Profiled with immunoSEQ multiplex PCR; TCRdb holds only in-frame clones, not every one. Among just under 85,000 clones listed, approximately 84% were seen once. Findings of the study overall: Expanded clones were, on average, more numerous in CD8+ T cells than in CD4+.

Specimen: CD4+ or CD8+ T cells sorted from blood, collected in a trial of the OX40 agonist ivuxolimab. The chain links TRBV7-3 to TRBJ1-3; D remains ambiguous. The sequence was obtained from an adult with an advanced solid tumor such as melanoma, head and neck, liver or kidney cancer. CDR3 protein: CASSESPGPGNTIYF. CDR3 coding DNA: TGTGCCAGCAGCGAATCCCCGGGTCCTGGAAACACCATATATTTT.